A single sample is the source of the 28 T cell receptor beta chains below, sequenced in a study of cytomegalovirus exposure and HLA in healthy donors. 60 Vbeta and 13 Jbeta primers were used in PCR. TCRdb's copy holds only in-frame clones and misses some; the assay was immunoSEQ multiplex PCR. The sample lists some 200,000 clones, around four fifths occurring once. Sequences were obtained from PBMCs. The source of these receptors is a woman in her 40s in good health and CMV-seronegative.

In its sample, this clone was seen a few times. The CDR3 loop is CASSFLGTSGYEQYF. DNA of the CDR3: TGTGCCAGCAGTTTTCTTGGCACTAGCGGCTACGAGCAGTACTTC. The V and J genes are TRBV28 and TRBJ2-7; TRBD2 agrees at 8 bases. The CDR3 extends over 15 amino acids. Germline assignment: CDR1 MDHEN and CDR2 SYDVKM. V was clipped by 3 bases and J by 3 bases; unmatched bases: 7.

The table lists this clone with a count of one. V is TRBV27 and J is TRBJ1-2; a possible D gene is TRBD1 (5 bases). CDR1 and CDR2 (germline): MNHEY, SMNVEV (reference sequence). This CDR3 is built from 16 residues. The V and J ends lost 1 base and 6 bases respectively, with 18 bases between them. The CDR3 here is CASSLYRGTLRNGYTF. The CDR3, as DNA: TGTGCCAGCAGTTTATATAGGGGTACTCTGAGGAATGGCTACACCTTC.

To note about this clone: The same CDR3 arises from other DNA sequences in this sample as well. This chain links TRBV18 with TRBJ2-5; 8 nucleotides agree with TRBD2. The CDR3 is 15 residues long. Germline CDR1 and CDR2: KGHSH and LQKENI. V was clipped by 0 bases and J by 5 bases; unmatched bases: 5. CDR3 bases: TGTGCCAGCTCACCACCCTCGGGAGGGAGGGAGACCCAGTACTTC. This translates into CASSPPSGGRETQYF.

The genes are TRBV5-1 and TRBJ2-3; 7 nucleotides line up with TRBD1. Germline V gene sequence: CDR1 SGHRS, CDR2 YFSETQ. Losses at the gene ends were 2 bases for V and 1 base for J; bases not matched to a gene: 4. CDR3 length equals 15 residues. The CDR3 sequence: CASSFRDSRTDTQYF. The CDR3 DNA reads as TGCGCCAGCAGCTTCCGGGACAGCCGCACAGATACGCAGTATTTT.

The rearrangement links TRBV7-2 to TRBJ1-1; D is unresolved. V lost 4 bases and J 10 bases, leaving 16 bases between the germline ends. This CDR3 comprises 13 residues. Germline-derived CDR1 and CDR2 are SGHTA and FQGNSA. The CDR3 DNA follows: TGTGCCAGCAGCTCCGGAGCCCCCCGGGGAGCTTTCTTT. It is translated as CASSSGAPRGAFF. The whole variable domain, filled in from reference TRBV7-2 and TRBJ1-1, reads GAGVSQSPSNKVTEKGKDVELRCDPISGHTALYWYRQSLGQGLEFLIYFQGNSAPDKSGLPSDRFSAERTGGSVSTLTIQRTQQEDSAVYLCASSSGAPRGAFFGQGTRLTVV.

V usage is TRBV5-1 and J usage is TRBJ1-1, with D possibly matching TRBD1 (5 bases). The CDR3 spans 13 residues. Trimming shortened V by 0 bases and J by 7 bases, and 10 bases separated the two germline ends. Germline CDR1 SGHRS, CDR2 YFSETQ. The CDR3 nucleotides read TGCGCCAGCAGCTTGGAGGGGAGGGGTGAAGCTTTCTTT. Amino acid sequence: CASSLEGRGEAFF.

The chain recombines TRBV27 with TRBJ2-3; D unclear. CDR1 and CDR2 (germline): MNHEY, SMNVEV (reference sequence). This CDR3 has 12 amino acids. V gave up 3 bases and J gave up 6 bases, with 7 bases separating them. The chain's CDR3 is CASSFSPDTQYF. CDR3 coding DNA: TGTGCCAGCAGTTTCAGTCCGGATACGCAGTATTTT.

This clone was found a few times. CDR3 DNA: TGTGCCAGCAGTTTACTTTTACTTACGGGAGGCTCTTTCAATGAGCAGTTCTTC. It encodes CASSLLLLTGGSFNEQFF. The gene calls are TRBV27 and TRBJ2-1; 7 positions agree with TRBD2. The V gene's germline CDR1 is MNHEY and CDR2 SMNVEV (reference sequence). This CDR3 has 18 amino acids. V lost 2 bases, J lost 6 bases, and 16 bases stayed unmatched.

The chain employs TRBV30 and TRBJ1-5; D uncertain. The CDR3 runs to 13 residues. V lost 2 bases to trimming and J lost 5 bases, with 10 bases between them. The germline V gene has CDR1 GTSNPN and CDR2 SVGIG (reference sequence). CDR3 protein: CAWSNGRDQPQHF. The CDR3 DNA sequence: TGTGCCTGGAGTAATGGGAGGGATCAGCCCCAGCATTTT.

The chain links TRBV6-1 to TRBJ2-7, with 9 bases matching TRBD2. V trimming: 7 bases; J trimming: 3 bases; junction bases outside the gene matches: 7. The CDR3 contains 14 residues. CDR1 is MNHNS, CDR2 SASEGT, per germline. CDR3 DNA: TGTGCCAGCAAGAGGCTAGCGGGACTCTACGAGCAGTACTTC. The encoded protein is CASKRLAGLYEQYF.

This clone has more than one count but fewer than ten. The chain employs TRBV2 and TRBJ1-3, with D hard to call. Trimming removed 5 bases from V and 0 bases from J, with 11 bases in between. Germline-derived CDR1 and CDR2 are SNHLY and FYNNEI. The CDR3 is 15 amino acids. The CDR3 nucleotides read TGTGCCAGCAGTACGACACTCAGCTCTGGAAACACCATATATTTT. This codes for CASSTTLSSGNTIYF.

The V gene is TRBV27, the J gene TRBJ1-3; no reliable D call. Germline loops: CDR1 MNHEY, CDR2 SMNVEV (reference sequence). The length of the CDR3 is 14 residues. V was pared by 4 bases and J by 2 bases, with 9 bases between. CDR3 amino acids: CASSSRETGNTIYF. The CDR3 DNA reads TGTGCCAGCAGTTCCCGGGAAACTGGAAACACCATATATTTT.

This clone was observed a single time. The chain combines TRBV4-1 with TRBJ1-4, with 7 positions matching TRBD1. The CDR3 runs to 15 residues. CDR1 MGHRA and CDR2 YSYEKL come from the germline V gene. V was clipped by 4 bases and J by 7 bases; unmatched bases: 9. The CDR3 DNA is TGCGCCAGCAGCCTCCAAGGACAGGAAGGTGAAAAACTGTTTTTT. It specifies CASSLQGQEGEKLFF.

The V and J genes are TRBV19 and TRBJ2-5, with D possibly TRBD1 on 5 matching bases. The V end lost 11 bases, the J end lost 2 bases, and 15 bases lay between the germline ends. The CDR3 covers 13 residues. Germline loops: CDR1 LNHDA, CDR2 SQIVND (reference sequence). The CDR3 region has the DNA TGTGCCTCTGGTGCGCAGGGTCAAGAGACCCAGTACTTC. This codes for CASGAQGQETQYF.

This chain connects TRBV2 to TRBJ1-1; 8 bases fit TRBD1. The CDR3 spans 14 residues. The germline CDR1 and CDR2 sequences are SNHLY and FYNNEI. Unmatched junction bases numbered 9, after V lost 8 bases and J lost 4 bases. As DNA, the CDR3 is TGTGCCAGCCGGGGACAGGCCTCTCTCACTGAAGCTTTCTTT. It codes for CASRGQASLTEAFF.

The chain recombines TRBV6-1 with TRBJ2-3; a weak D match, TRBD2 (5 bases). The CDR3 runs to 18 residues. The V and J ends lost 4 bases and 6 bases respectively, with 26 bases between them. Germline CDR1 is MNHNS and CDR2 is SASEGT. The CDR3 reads CASSVKSGLENYRDTQYF. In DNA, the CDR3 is TGTGCCAGCAGTGTAAAATCCGGACTGGAGAATTACCGTGATACGCAGTATTTT.

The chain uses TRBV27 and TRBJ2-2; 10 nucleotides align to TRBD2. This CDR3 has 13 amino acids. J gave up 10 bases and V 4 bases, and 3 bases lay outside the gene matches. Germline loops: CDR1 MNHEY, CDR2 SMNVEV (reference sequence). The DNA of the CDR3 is TGTGCCAGCAGTTCAGCGGGAGGGCTGGAGCTGTTTTTT. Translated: CASSSAGGLELFF.

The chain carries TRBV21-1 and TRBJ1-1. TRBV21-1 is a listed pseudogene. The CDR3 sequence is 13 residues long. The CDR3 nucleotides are TGTGCCAGCAATCGGGGGGGAGGGACAATGGCTTTCTTT. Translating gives CASNRGGGTMAFF.

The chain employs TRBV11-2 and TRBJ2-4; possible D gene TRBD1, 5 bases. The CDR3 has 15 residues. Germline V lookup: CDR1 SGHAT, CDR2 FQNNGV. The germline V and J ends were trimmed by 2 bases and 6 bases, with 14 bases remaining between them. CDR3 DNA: TGTGCCAGCAGCTTAAGGGGTGGGGTAGGAAACATTCAGTACTTC. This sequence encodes CASSLRGGVGNIQYF.

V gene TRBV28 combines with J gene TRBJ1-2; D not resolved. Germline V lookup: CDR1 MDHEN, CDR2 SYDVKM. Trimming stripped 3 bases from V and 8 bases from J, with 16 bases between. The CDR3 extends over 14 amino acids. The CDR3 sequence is CASSFGGQEGGYTF. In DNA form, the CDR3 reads TGTGCCAGCAGTTTCGGCGGCCAAGAGGGAGGCTACACCTTC.

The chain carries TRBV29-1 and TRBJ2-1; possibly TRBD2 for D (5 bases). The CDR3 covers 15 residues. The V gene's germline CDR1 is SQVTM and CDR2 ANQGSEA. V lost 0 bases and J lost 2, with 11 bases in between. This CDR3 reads CSVEETGVTYNEQFF. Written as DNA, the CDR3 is TGCAGCGTTGAAGAGACCGGGGTAACCTACAATGAGCAGTTCTTC.

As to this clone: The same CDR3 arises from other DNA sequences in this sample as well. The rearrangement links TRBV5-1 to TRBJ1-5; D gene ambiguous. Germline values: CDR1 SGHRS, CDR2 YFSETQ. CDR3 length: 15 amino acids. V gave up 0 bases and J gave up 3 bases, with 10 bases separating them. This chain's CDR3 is CASSLGGRINQPQHF. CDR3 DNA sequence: TGCGCCAGCAGCTTGGGCGGGCGGATCAATCAGCCCCAGCATTTT. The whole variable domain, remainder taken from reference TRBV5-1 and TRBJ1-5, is KAGVTQTPRYLIKTRGQQVTLSCSPISGHRSVSWYQQTPGQGLQFLFEYFSETQRNKGNFPGRFSGRQFSNSRSEMNVSTLELGDSALYLCASSLGGRINQPQHFGDGTRLSIL.

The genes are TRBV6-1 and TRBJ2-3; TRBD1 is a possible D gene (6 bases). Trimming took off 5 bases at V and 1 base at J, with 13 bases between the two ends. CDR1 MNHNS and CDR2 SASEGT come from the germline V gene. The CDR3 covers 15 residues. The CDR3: CASSKERQGTDTQYF. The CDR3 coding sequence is TGTGCCAGCAGTAAAGAACGACAGGGCACAGATACGCAGTATTTT.

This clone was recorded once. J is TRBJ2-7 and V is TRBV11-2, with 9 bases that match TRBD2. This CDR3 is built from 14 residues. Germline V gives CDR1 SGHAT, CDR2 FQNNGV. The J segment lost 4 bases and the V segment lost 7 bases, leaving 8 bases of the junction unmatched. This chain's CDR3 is CASTSGLATYEQYF. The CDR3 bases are TGTGCCAGCACCTCGGGACTAGCTACGTACGAGCAGTACTTC.

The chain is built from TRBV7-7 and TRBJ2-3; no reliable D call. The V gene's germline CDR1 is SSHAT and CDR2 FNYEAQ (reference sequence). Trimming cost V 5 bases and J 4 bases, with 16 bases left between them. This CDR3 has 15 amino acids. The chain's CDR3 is CASSALPRRADTQYF. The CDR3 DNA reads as TGTGCCAGCAGCGCACTTCCCCGTCGGGCAGATACGCAGTATTTT.

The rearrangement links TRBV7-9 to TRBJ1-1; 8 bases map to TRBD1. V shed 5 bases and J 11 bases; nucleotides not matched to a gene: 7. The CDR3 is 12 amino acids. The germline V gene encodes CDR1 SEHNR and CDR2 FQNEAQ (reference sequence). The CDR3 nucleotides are TGTGCCAGCAGCCCCAGACAGGGGAGGGCTTTCTTT. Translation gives CASSPRQGRAFF.

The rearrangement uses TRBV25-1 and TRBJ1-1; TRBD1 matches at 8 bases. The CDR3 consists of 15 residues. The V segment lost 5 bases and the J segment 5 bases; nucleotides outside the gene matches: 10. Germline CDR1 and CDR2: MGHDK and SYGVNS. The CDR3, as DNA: TGTGCCAGCAGTTCCCCTCACAGGGGGGAGACTGAAGCTTTCTTT. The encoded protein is CASSSPHRGETEAFF.

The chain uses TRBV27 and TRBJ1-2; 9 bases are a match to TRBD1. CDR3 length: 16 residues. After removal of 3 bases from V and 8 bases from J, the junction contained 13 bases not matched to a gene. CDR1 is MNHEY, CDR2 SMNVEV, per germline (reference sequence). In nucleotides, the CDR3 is TGTGCCAGCAGTTTGCTCCGGGACAGGGCTTTGAGGGGCTACACCTTC. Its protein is CASSLLRDRALRGYTF.